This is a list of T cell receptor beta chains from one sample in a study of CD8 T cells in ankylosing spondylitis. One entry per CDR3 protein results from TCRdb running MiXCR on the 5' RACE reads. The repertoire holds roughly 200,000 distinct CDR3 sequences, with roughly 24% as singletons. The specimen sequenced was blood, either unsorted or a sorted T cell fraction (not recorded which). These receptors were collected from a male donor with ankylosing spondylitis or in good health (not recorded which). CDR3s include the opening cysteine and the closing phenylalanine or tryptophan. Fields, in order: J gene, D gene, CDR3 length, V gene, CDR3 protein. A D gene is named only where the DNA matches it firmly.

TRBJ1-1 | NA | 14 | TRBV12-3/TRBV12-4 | CASILTGTGTEAFF
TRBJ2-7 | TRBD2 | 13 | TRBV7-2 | CASSLGGTTPGAF
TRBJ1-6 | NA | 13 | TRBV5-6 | CASSLRGSSPLHF
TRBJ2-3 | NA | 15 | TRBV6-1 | CASRAGQAYTDTQYF
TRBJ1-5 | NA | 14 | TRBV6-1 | CASSPLQGHQPQHF
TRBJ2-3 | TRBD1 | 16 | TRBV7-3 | CASSLTGTGGADTQYF
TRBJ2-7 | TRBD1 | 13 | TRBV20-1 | CSASGDRDNEQYF
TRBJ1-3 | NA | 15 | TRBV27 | CASSLSPGPGNTIYF
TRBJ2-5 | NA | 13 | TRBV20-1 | CSATTLGGETQYF
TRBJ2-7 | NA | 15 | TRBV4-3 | CASSQDLGDRGEQYF
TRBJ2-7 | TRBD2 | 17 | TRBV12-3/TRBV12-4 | CASSLAHGGRRSYEQYF
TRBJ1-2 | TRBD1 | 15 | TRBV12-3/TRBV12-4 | CASSFRVDRSDGYTF
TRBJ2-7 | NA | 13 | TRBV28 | CASSYGSSYEQYF
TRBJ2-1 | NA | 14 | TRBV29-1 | CSVFGGVSKNEQFF
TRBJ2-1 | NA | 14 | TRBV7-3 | CASSLTGGVDEQFF
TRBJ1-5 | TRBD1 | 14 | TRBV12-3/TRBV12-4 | CASSPTGGNQPQHF
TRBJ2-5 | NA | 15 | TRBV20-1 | CSAATGPPSQETQYF
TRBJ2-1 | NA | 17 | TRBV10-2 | CASSESRLYHHDNEQFF
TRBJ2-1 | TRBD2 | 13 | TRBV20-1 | CSASPSGRQGQFF
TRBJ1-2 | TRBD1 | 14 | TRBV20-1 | CSAKKDRAKGGYTF
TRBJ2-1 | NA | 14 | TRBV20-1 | CSASAPGAYNEQFF
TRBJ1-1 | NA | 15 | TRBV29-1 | CSVVRPGLDGTEAFF